A selection of T cell receptor beta chains follows, all from one sample in a study of CXCR3-negative and CXCR3-positive naive CD8 T cells. TCRdb re-called the 5' RACE reads and catalogs CDR3 proteins one per entry, DNA excluded. This sample's table reports about 82,000 distinct CDR3 sequences. Sequencing was done on a sample of naive CXCR3- CD8+ T cells from blood. Every receptor here comes from a human donor in good health. Some clones in this sample may be carry-over from other donors' samples. The CDR3 runs from the conserved cysteine through the conserved F or W. Fields, in order: V gene, J gene, CDR3 protein.

TRBV29-1	TRBJ2-1	CSVDPGTSGPYSSYNEQFF
TRBV27	TRBJ2-7	CASRDGSSYEQYF
TRBV3-1	TRBJ1-6	CASSKDNSPLHF
TRBV29-1	TRBJ2-3	CSVGAGGYTDTQYF
TRBV29-1	TRBJ2-1	CSVEPESNEQFF
TRBV20-1	TRBJ1-2	CSARPGQTVYGYTF
TRBV11-3	TRBJ2-5	CASSLVSDETQYF
TRBV14	TRBJ1-2	CASSQHGTATYGYTF
TRBV29-1	TRBJ2-7	CSVDPGQGNGQYF
TRBV12-3/TRBV12-4	TRBJ2-7	CASSEVLGRGKSYEQYF
TRBV7-9	TRBJ2-7	CASSSLSGRAYEQYF
TRBV6-5	TRBJ2-1	CASSSGQGGLNEQFF
TRBV15	TRBJ1-5	CATSRDPTERDQPQHF
TRBV9	TRBJ2-1	CASSVSTSGSNEQFF
TRBV15	TRBJ2-3	CATSVSTDTQYF
TRBV7-9	TRBJ2-1	CASSFSGGPGYNEQFF
TRBV20-1	TRBJ2-7	CSARDRTAGSYEQYF
TRBV28	TRBJ2-7	CASRTGTYEQYF
TRBV7-6	TRBJ2-2	CASSSTEGLRNTGELFF
TRBV6-4	TRBJ2-1	CASSAAGAYNEQFF
TRBV29-1	TRBJ2-7	CSVEKREETYEQYF
TRBV4-3	TRBJ2-1	CASSQEEGWYEQFF
TRBV29-1	TRBJ2-7	CSVLTGRGEQYF
TRBV12-3/TRBV12-4	TRBJ1-4	CASSPAGTGDEKLFF
TRBV15	TRBJ1-1	CATRDSLGTEALF
TRBV7-2	TRBJ1-1	CASSLAAGSTEAFF
TRBV5-1	TRBJ1-1	CASSSLPGEGKNTEAFF
TRBV6-5	TRBJ2-3	CASSFYNSPDTQYF
TRBV9	TRBJ1-2	CASSPTGTGPEGRGYTF